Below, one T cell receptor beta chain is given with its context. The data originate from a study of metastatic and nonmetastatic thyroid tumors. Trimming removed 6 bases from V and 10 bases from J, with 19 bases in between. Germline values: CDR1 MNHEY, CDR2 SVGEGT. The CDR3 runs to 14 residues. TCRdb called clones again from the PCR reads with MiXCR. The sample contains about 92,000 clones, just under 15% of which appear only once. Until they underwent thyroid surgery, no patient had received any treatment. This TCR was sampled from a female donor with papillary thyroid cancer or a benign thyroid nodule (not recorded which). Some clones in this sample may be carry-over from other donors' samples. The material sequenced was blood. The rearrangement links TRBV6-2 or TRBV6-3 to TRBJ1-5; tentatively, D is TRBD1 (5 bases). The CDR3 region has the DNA TGTGCCAGCAGGGGGGTTACAGCCATTGTACCCCAGCATTTT. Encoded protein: CASRGVTAIVPQHF.